This record looks at one T cell receptor beta chain sequence and its context. This entry comes from a study of blood T cell repertoires in COVID-19. Sequencing used immunoSEQ multiplex PCR; TCRdb keeps in-frame clones, though not all of them. The sample carries approximately 260,000 clones, approximately 84% recorded once. V lost 5 bases, J lost 0 bases, and 3 bases lay in between. The CDR3 consists of 12 residues. The TCR originated in a man over 45 who had recovered from COVID-19. The chain has TRBV12-3 or TRBV12-4 and TRBJ2-3; D gene unclear. Specimen: PBMCs or T cells enriched from blood (not recorded which). CDR3 DNA sequence: TGTGCCAGCAGTCAGAGCACAGATACGCAGTATTTT. Protein product: CASSQSTDTQYF.